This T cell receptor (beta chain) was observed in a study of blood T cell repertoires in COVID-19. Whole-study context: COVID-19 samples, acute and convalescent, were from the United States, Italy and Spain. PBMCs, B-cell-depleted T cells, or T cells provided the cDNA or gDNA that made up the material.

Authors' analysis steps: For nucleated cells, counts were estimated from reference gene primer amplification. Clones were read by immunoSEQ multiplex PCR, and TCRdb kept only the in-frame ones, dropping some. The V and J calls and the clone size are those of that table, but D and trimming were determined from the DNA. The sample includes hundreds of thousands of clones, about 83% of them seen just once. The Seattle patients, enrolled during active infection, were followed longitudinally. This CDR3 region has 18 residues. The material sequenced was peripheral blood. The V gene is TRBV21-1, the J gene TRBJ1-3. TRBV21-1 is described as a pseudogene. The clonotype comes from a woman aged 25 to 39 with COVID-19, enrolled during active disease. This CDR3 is CASNVQRAAGYSGNTIYF. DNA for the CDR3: TGTGCCAGCAACGTGCAGAGGGCTGCGGGATACTCTGGAAACACCATATATTTT.